The 22 T cell receptor beta chains given below trace back to one sample, sequenced in a study of T cells after yellow fever vaccination (dated by TCRdb to about 2019). Libraries were made using 5' RACE. TCRdb shows the sequencer as Illumina NovaSeq 6000. The raw public data were reprocessed by TCRdb itself: fastp quality trimming at Q25, MiXCR clonotype calling, in-frame beta chains only. Rows with a matching CDR3 protein are joined into one entry that keeps the most common DNA and genes. The sample yields around 320,000 distinct CDR3 sequences; over 3.5% were counted once. The ten largest clones take up just under 20% of the sample. Sample treatment or condition, as interpreted from the label and publication: live attenuated yellow fever vaccine strain. Sequencing used PBMCs, obtained 15 days after the yellow fever booster vaccination. The receptor source for this set is a man aged 18 to 35 who received the YFV17D yellow fever vaccine.

This clonotype occurred a few times. This rearrangement joins TRBV6-1 to TRBJ2-1; D assignment may be TRBD1 or TRBD2 (5 bases each). CDR3 length: 19 residues. Trimming removed 0 bases from V and 3 bases from J, with 21 bases in between. Germline-derived CDR1 and CDR2 are MNHNS and SASEGT. CDR3 nucleotides: TGTGCCAGCAGTGAAGCGGGTGGGACCTGGAAGGGGTTCTACAATGAGCAGTTCTTC. Its protein is CASSEAGGTWKGFYNEQFF.

This clonotype was picked up many times. This chain links TRBV6-5 with TRBJ1-2, with D unclear. Germline V CDR1 and CDR2: MNHEY, SVGAGI. Trimming left V 6 bases short and J 1 base short, with 6 bases between. The CDR3 runs to 12 residues. The CDR3 here is CASSPYNYGYTF. Here the CDR3 DNA reads TGTGCCAGCAGCCCATATAACTATGGCTACACCTTC.

This clonotype was seen repeatedly, ten times or more. V gene TRBV5-1 combines with J gene TRBJ1-1; maybe TRBD1 (6 bases). In germline, CDR1 is SGHRS, CDR2 YFSETQ. The germline V and J ends were trimmed by 4 bases and 1 base, with 8 bases remaining between them. This CDR3 contains 13 residues. In DNA form, the CDR3 reads TGCGCCAGCAGCACGGGACAGAACACTGAAGCTTTCTTT. Translated: CASSTGQNTEAFF.

This clonotype has at least ten counts. This chain joins TRBV7-9 and TRBJ1-1, with 7 bases aligning to TRBD1. After removal of 5 bases from V and 7 bases from J, the junction contained 4 bases not matched to a gene. This CDR3 comprises 12 residues. The germline V gene encodes CDR1 SEHNR and CDR2 FQNEAQ (reference sequence). The CDR3 nucleotides read TGTGCCAGCAGCGAAAACAGGGGTGAAGCTTTCTTT. It is translated as CASSENRGEAFF.

This clonotype was counted only a few times. This chain links TRBV7-9 with TRBJ1-3; weak D call: TRBD1 (6 bases). Germline assignment: CDR1 SEHNR and CDR2 FQNEAQ (reference sequence). The CDR3 totals 13 residues. The V end was cut by 8 bases, the J end by 4 bases, with 12 bases between. The CDR3 loop is CASSTGFGNTIYF. The CDR3 DNA reads as TGTGCCAGCTCTACAGGGTTCGGAAACACCATATATTTT.

This clonotype came up many times. The chain links TRBV10-3 to TRBJ1-3; no clear D. The germline V gene has CDR1 ENHRY and CDR2 SYGVKD. The CDR3 has 14 amino acids. The germline V and J ends were trimmed by 7 bases and 4 bases, with 14 bases remaining between them. The CDR3, as DNA: TGTGCCATCAAAATTCTGGGCTTAGGAAACACCATATATTTT. Protein sequence: CAIKILGLGNTIYF.

This clonotype was detected only a few times. The chain couples TRBV11-1 to TRBJ2-5; D tentatively reads TRBD1 or TRBD2 (5 bases each). Germline CDR1 is SGHAT and CDR2 is FQDESV (reference sequence). There are 12 residues in the CDR3. The V end lost 3 bases, the J end lost 9 bases, and 11 bases lay between the germline ends. CDR3: CASSFTGPAQYF. In DNA form, the CDR3 reads TGTGCCAGCAGCTTTACGGGACCAGCCCAGTACTTC.

The chain carries TRBV5-1 and TRBJ2-5; D not certain. Trimming removed 3 bases at V and 0 bases at J, with 12 bases between. CDR1 and CDR2 from the germline V gene are SGHRS and YFSETQ. The CDR3 contains 15 residues. Here the CDR3 reads CASSSMGTNQETQYF. The DNA for the CDR3 is TGCGCCAGCAGCTCAATGGGTACGAACCAAGAGACCCAGTACTTC.

The chain joins TRBV7-2 to TRBJ2-1; 8 bases fit TRBD1. The V and J ends lost 5 bases and 0 bases, in that order; junction bases with no gene match: 3. Germline V lookup: CDR1 SGHTA, CDR2 FQGNSA. CDR3 length: 15 residues. CDR3 in DNA: TGTGCCAGCAGCCAGACAGGGGACTCCTACAATGAGCAGTTCTTC. Amino acid sequence: CASSQTGDSYNEQFF.

The genes are TRBV5-5 and TRBJ1-2; no reliable D call. This CDR3 contains 12 residues. V dropped 1 base and J dropped 3 bases, with 4 bases sitting between them. Germline-derived CDR1 and CDR2 are SGHKS and YYEKEE (reference sequence). The CDR3 DNA reads TGTGCCAGCAGCTTGTACGACTATGGCTACACCTTC. This gives the protein CASSLYDYGYTF.

This clonotype was seen many times. V gene TRBV12-3 or TRBV12-4 combines with J gene TRBJ1-2; D perhaps matches TRBD1 (5 bases). This CDR3 spans 15 amino acids. Trimming pared 0 bases from V and 4 bases from J, leaving 12 bases between. The CDR3 DNA reads as TGTGCCAGCAGTTTAGCCGGGGCCACCTTCTATGGCTACACCTTC. Its protein product is CASSLAGATFYGYTF.

The table lists this clonotype with many counts. V is TRBV12-3 or TRBV12-4 and J is TRBJ2-3; D might be TRBD2 (6 bases). V gave up 3 bases and J gave up 4 bases, with 14 bases separating them. The CDR3 covers 15 residues. This chain's CDR3 is CASSFVWDSPDTQYF. The CDR3 region has the DNA TGTGCCAGCAGTTTCGTCTGGGACTCTCCAGATACGCAGTATTTT.

This clonotype showed up just a few times. The chain combines TRBV12-3 or TRBV12-4 with TRBJ2-3, with a weak D call TRBD2 (6 bases). The V gene lost 5 bases and the J gene lost 0 bases, with 12 bases spanning the gap. The CDR3 has 15 amino acids. In nucleotides, the CDR3 is TGTGCCAGCAGTCCATGGGGGACTAGCACAGATACGCAGTATTTT. This codes for CASSPWGTSTDTQYF.

Many counts were recorded for this clonotype. The rearrangement joins TRBV20-1 to TRBJ2-1; D possibly corresponds to TRBD2 (7 bases). The CDR3 is 14 residues long. Per the germline V gene, CDR1 is DFQATT and CDR2 is SNEGSKA (reference sequence). The V gene lost 5 bases and the J gene lost 8 bases, with 19 bases spanning the gap. The CDR3 bases are TGCAGTGCTGCGGAAGGGGGACTATTCCATGAGCAGTTCTTC. It encodes CSAAEGGLFHEQFF.

This clonotype was counted a few times. The rearrangement joins TRBV6-6 to TRBJ2-7; 7 positions agree with TRBD1. This CDR3 comprises 11 residues. Germline CDR1 and CDR2: MNHNY and SVGAGI (reference sequence). After removal of 5 bases from V and 9 bases from J, the junction contained 4 bases not matched to a gene. For the CDR3, the DNA is TGTGCCAGCAGTACAGGGGCGGGGCAGTACGTC. It specifies CASSTGAGQYV.

This clonotype has a handful of counts. The chain recombines TRBV20-1 with TRBJ1-5; D is unresolved. This CDR3 has 13 residues. Per germline, CDR1 DFQATT and CDR2 SNEGSKA (reference sequence). V was clipped by 2 bases and J by 2 bases, with 7 bases between them. CDR3 sequence: CSARSGGNQPQHF. CDR3 nucleotide sequence: TGCAGTGCTAGAAGCGGTGGCAATCAGCCCCAGCATTTT.

This clonotype was seen only a few times. This chain uses TRBV7-9 with TRBJ2-2; D not resolved. CDR1 is SEHNR and CDR2 is FQNEAQ in the germline V gene (reference sequence). The CDR3 has 15 amino acids. V was shortened by 5 bases and J by 2 bases, with 12 bases between the two germline ends. The CDR3, as DNA: TGTGCCAGCAGCCCAAGAGACACCAACACCGGGGAGCTGTTTTTT. Amino acids: CASSPRDTNTGELFF.

This clonotype appeared many times. The chain recombines TRBV5-5 with TRBJ2-1, with 9 bases identical to TRBD2. The J segment lost 7 bases and the V segment lost 4 bases, leaving 15 bases of the junction unmatched. Germline CDR1 and CDR2: SGHKS and YYEKEE (reference sequence). This CDR3 contains 17 residues. CDR3 sequence (DNA): TGTGCCAGCAGCCTTGCGCCGATAGCGGGGGACGCTAATGAGCAGTTCTTC. This encodes CASSLAPIAGDANEQFF.

V and J are TRBV6-1 and TRBJ1-1, with TRBD1 matching over 7 bases. Trimming removed 2 bases from V and 1 base from J; junction bases left unmatched: 13. CDR1 is MNHNS and CDR2 is SASEGT in the germline V gene. The CDR3 is 18 residues long. CDR3 nucleotides: TGTGCCAGCAGTGAAACCTCGACAGGGTTGTTAGGGAACACTGAAGCTTTCTTT. This gives the protein CASSETSTGLLGNTEAFF.

There are a few counts of this clonotype. The chain employs TRBV20-1 and TRBJ1-3, with a tentative D call TRBD1 (5 bases). This CDR3 comprises 16 residues. Trimming shortened V by 5 bases and J by 0 bases, and 17 bases separated the two germline ends. CDR1 is DFQATT, CDR2 SNEGSKA, per germline (reference sequence). The CDR3 bases are TGCAGTGCTTGGCGGGGGGACGGGCACTCTGGAAACACCATATATTTT. Protein: CSAWRGDGHSGNTIYF.

This clonotype was counted at least ten times. This chain links TRBV10-3 with TRBJ2-3; D might be TRBD1 (6 bases). Trimming took 6 bases from V and 2 from J, leaving 9 bases between them. Germline CDR1 and CDR2: ENHRY and SYGVKD. CDR3 length equals 13 residues. CDR3 amino acids: CAIRGTITDTQYF. The CDR3, as DNA: TGTGCCATCAGAGGGACAATCACAGATACGCAGTATTTT.

This clonotype was seen repeatedly, ten times or more. The V gene is TRBV29-1, the J gene TRBJ2-5; the D gene is possibly TRBD2 (6 bases). The CDR3 contains 14 residues. V was cut by 8 bases and J by 2 bases, with 18 bases left in between. Germline lookup yields CDR1 SQVTM and CDR2 ANQGSEA. This CDR3 reads CSIAFGAGQETQYF. The CDR3 nucleotides are TGCAGCATCGCCTTCGGGGCGGGGCAAGAGACCCAGTACTTC.